This T cell receptor beta chain emerged from a study of T cells in narcolepsy. Study-wide background: Patients with NT1 or NT2 and healthy control donors were enrolled. Study results and limitations: Some memory CD4+ repertoires had no autoreactive clone sequences. Comparing one patient's CSF and blood CD4+ clonotypes highlighted HCRT- and TRIB2-specific autoreactive clonotypes. Reportedly, autoreactive clonotypes were serially detected in patients' blood but not controls'.

The CDR3 contains 16 residues. Looked up from germline, CDR1 is SGHVS and CDR2 is FQNEAQ. Losses at the gene ends were 0 bases for V and 7 bases for J; bases not matched to a gene: 10. This clone appeared a few times. The antigen is not known. TCRdb's table, derived via immunoSEQ multiplex PCR, lists solely in-frame clones and lacks some. The repertoire includes 30,000 to 40,000 clones, 81% of them detected once, and about 2.3% sits in the top ten. The source is a human donor in good health. The sequencing sample was made of memory (CD45RA-) CD4+ T cells from blood. The chain carries TRBV7-8 and TRBJ2-7, with 9 bases identical to TRBD1. The CDR3 here is CASSLALDRGVGEQYF. In nucleotides, the CDR3 is TGTGCCAGCAGCTTAGCTCTGGACAGGGGTGTGGGTGAGCAGTACTTC.